This T cell receptor (beta chain) was recovered during a study of T cell responses to AZD1222 COVID-19 vaccine. On this clone itself: The antigen is not known.

The CDR3 has 15 amino acids. The germline V and J ends were trimmed by 5 bases and 6 bases, with 17 bases remaining between them. Per the germline V gene, CDR1 is SGHTA and CDR2 is FQGTGA. Profiled with immunoSEQ multiplex PCR; TCRdb holds only in-frame clones, not every one. The sample holds about 90,000 clones, more than 75% seen once. Study-wide points: No repertoire was sampled before or during the peak T cell response, only after it. Targeting of unmutated variant regions was reportedly seen in nearly half of spike-specific TCRs.

The clonotype originates from an adult in good health. Sequenced here: peripheral blood, sampled on day 0 of MenACWY control vaccination. The chain joins TRBV7-3 to TRBJ2-1, with D possibly matching TRBD2 (6 bases). The CDR3 region is CASSLSGSRLNEQFF. CDR3 DNA: TGTGCCAGCAGCCTCTCCGGGAGCAGGCTCAATGAGCAGTTCTTC.